Below are 9 T cell receptor beta chains sequenced from a single sample in a study of T-cell reconstitution after alpha-beta-depleted transplantation in children (dated by TCRdb to the mid-2010s). Library preparation used PCR. Sequencing was carried out with an Illumina HiSeq 2500. TCR library preparation used molecular barcoding, with unique molecular identifiers applied to normalize quantification of the TCRbeta repertoire. Clones were called with MiXCR by TCRdb after fastp trimmed the public reads at Q25, and only in-frame beta chains were retained. Each entry is one CDR3 protein sequence, shown with its most common DNA and genes. The sample table holds almost 400,000 distinct CDR3 sequences, of which about 20% were seen once. The ten largest clonotypes hold around 4% of the sample. Sequencing was performed on PBMCs from the stem cell graft donor, taken from the stem cell graft. These TCRs come from a human donor who donated a stem cell graft to a child with acute myeloid leukemia.

The chain combines TRBV7-6 with TRBJ2-6, with a weak D call TRBD1 (5 bases). This CDR3 is 17 amino acids long. Per the germline V gene, CDR1 is SGHVS and CDR2 is FNYEAQ. The V end lost 2 bases, the J end lost 1 base, and 12 bases lay between the germline ends. In DNA, the CDR3 is TGTGCCAGCAGCTTATCGAGCGCAGGGTCTGGGGCCAACGTCCTGACTTTC. Protein sequence: CASSLSSAGSGANVLTF.

This clonotype occurred a few times. This sequence joins TRBV15 and TRBJ2-1; D is undetermined. Trimming left V 3 bases short and J 4 bases short, with 7 bases between. The CDR3 consists of 13 residues. Germline V gene sequence: CDR1 LNHNV, CDR2 YYDKDF (reference sequence). CDR3 amino acids: CATSRGTYNEQFF. The CDR3 nucleotides are TGTGCCACCAGCAGGGGTACGTACAATGAGCAGTTCTTC.

This clonotype was found many times. The genes are TRBV7-2 and TRBJ2-5; 9 nucleotides line up with TRBD1. This CDR3 has 15 residues. The V gene's germline CDR1 is SGHTA and CDR2 FQGNSA. V lost 1 base, J lost 1 base, and 1 base stayed unmatched. The CDR3 here is CASSLEDRGQETQYF. The CDR3 region has the DNA TGTGCCAGCAGCTTAGAGGACAGGGGCCAAGAGACCCAGTACTTC.

At least ten counts were recorded for this clonotype. The chain joins TRBV10-3 to TRBJ2-1; D is tentatively TRBD1 or TRBD2 (5 bases each). CDR1 and CDR2 from the germline V gene are ENHRY and SYGVKD. This CDR3 contains 13 residues. V gave up 4 bases and J gave up 5 bases, with 9 bases separating them. CDR3 region: CAISGDDDNEQFF. In nucleotides, the CDR3 is TGTGCCATCAGTGGGGACGATGACAATGAGCAGTTCTTC.

The sample holds many counts of this clonotype. This chain connects TRBV9 to TRBJ1-1; maybe TRBD1 (5 bases). Trimming cost V 3 bases and J 1 base, with 7 bases left between them. The CDR3 length is 13 residues. Germline assignment: CDR1 SGDLS and CDR2 YYNGEE. The CDR3 spells CASSGGQNTEAFF. CDR3 nucleotide sequence: TGTGCCAGCAGCGGTGGACAGAACACTGAAGCTTTCTTT.

This clonotype was found a few times. The germline gene is not matched at one end of the junction; a read error may be the cause. The chain has TRBV28 and TRBJ2-7; a possible D gene is TRBD1 (6 bases). The CDR3 sequence is 14 residues long. Germline V gene data show CDR1 as MDHEN and CDR2 as SYDVKM. CDR3 sequence reads: CASSLYRVGYERYF. The CDR3, as DNA: TGTGCCAGCAGTCTGTACAGGGTTGGATACGAGCGGTACTTC.

This clonotype occurred many times. The chain has TRBV12-3 or TRBV12-4 and TRBJ1-1; no definite D call. The CDR3 is made up of 14 amino acids. The V gene lost 6 bases and the J gene lost 1 base, with 12 bases spanning the gap. Here the CDR3 DNA reads TGTGCCAGCAGGGGGTTGGGAGCGAACACTGAAGCTTTCTTT. This translates into CASRGLGANTEAFF.

This clonotype was observed at least ten times. The V call is TRBV5-5, the J call TRBJ2-7, with D possibly matching TRBD2 (6 bases). The CDR3 length is 15 residues. V gave up 0 bases and J gave up 0 bases, with 10 bases separating them. Per germline, CDR1 SGHKS and CDR2 YYEKEE (reference sequence). CDR3 sequence reads: CASSLAGGISYEQYF. As DNA, the CDR3 is TGTGCCAGCAGCTTGGCTGGCGGGATCTCCTACGAGCAGTACTTC.

The chain couples TRBV4-3 to TRBJ1-6; tentative D call: TRBD1 (5 bases). The CDR3 is made up of 16 amino acids. The V gene lost 0 bases and the J gene lost 10 bases, with 16 bases spanning the gap. Germline lookup yields CDR1 LGHNA and CDR2 YSLEER. The CDR3 spells CASSQERGENGSPLHF. CDR3 nucleotide sequence: TGCGCCAGCAGCCAAGAGAGGGGAGAGAATGGCTCACCCCTCCACTTT.